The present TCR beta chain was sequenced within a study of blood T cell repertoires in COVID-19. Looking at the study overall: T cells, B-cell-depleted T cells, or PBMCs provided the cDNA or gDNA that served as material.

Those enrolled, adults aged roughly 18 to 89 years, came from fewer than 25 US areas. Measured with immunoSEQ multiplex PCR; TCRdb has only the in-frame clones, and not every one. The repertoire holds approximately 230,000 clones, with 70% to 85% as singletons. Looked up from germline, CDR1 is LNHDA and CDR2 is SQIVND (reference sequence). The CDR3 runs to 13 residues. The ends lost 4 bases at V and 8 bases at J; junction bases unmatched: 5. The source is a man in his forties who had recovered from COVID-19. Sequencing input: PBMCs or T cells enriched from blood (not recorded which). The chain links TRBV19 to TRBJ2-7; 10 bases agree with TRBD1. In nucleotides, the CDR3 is TGTGCCAGTAGTAAGGACAGGGGGTCTAAGCAGTACTTC. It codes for CASSKDRGSKQYF.